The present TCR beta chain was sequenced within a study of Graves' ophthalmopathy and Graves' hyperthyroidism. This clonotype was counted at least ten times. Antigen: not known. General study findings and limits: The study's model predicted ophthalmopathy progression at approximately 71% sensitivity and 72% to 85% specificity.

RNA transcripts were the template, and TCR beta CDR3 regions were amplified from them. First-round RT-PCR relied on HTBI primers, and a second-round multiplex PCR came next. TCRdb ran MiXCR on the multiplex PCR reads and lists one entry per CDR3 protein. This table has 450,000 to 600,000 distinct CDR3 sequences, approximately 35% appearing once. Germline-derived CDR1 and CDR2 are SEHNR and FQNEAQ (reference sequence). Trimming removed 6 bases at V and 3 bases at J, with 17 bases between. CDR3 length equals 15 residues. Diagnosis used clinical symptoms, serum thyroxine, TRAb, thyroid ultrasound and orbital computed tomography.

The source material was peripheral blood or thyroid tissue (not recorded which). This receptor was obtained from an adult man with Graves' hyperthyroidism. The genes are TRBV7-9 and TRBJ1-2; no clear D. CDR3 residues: CASSSKRVGDYGYTF. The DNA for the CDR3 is TGTGCCAGCAGTTCCAAGAGGGTGGGAGACTATGGCTACACCTTC.